This T cell receptor (beta chain) emerged from a study of neoadjuvant nivolumab and ipilimumab in lung cancer. Study-wide results and caveats: Blood richness before therapy tracked richness in tumors resected after neoadjuvant therapy. Resected tumors had greater TCR richness and clonality than uninvolved lung. Pathologic regression was not significantly tied to TCR clonality.

Clones were sequenced by immunoSEQ multiplex PCR, and TCRdb holds only the in-frame ones, with some missing. The sample contains some 9,700 clones, roughly four fifths of which appear only once. As concerns this clone: As yet, its antigen is unknown.

The CDR3 has 14 residues. The trim removed 4 bases at V and 5 bases at J, leaving 10 bases unmatched. Germline V CDR1 and CDR2: SQVTM, ANQGSEA. The chain joins TRBV29-1 to TRBJ1-2, with 7 bases identical to TRBD1. This clonotype was sampled from an adult with non-small cell lung cancer. Some clones in this sample may be carry-over from other donors' samples. Source: tumor tissue, taken after neoadjuvant nivolumab, alone or with ipilimumab, at or shortly before surgery. CDR3 in amino acids: CSVVALKGAYGYTF. The CDR3 DNA follows: TGCAGCGTTGTGGCCCTAAAGGGGGCTTATGGCTACACCTTC.